A single sample gave rise to the 5 T cell receptor beta chains below, sequenced in a study of blood T cell repertoires in COVID-19. Only in-frame clones appear in the TCRdb table, and some are missing; sequencing was by immunoSEQ multiplex PCR. The sample lists around 290,000 clones; roughly 91% were seen once. Sample: PBMCs or T cells enriched from blood (not recorded which). Every receptor here comes from a woman in her fifties or sixties in a cohort exposed to, infected with or recovered from COVID-19 (not recorded which).

This rearrangement joins TRBV5-1 to TRBJ1-1, with D unclear. The CDR3 sequence is 14 residues long. V lost 0 bases and J 1 base, leaving 7 bases between the germline ends. The germline CDR1 and CDR2 sequences are SGHRS and YFSETQ. The chain's CDR3 is CASSLALQNTEAFF. As DNA, the CDR3 is TGCGCCAGCAGCTTGGCTTTACAGAACACTGAAGCTTTCTTT.

The rearrangement links TRBV3-1 (or the pseudogene TRBV3-2) to TRBJ2-4; 7 nucleotides agree with TRBD2. Germline V gene lookup returns CDR1 LGHDT and CDR2 YNNKEL (reference sequence). The CDR3 totals 14 residues. With 1 base clipped from V and 7 bases from J, the junction kept 4 bases outside the gene matches. CDR3 residues: CASSQGEGGNIQYF. The DNA for the CDR3 is TGTGCCAGCAGCCAAGGGGAGGGTGGGAACATTCAGTACTTC.

This chain connects TRBV28 to TRBJ1-3, with D maybe TRBD1 (6 bases). This CDR3 comprises 16 residues. Germline CDR1 reads MDHEN; CDR2 reads SYDVKM. Trimming left V 5 bases short and J 4 bases short, with 18 bases between. In DNA, the CDR3 is TGTGCCAGCAGTCTGATTATCACAGGGCTCGGAAACACCATATATTTT. It yields the protein CASSLIITGLGNTIYF.

The J gene is TRBJ2-7, the V gene TRBV2; 10 nucleotides agree with TRBD1. CDR3 length: 13 residues. Germline values: CDR1 SNHLY, CDR2 FYNNEI. V shed 6 bases and J 5 bases; nucleotides not matched to a gene: 4. The CDR3 sequence: CASRDDRGHEQYF. Here the CDR3 DNA reads TGTGCCAGCAGGGATGACAGGGGGCACGAGCAGTACTTC.

The rearrangement joins TRBV6-6 to TRBJ2-5; 9 bases line up with TRBD1. With 5 bases clipped from V and 4 bases from J, the junction kept 17 bases outside the gene matches. Germline-derived CDR1 and CDR2 are MNHNY and SVGAGI (reference sequence). This CDR3 is 18 amino acids long. The DNA of the CDR3 is TGTGCCAGCAGTCCACATTCCGGGACAGGGTACTTCGGAGAGACCCAGTACTTC. Encoded protein: CASSPHSGTGYFGETQYF.